This TCR beta chain is drawn from a study of cytomegalovirus exposure and HLA in healthy donors. For the study at large: Unique TCR beta sequences numbering approximately 120 million came from approximately 180 million T cells in an earlier analysis.

13 Jbeta primers and 60 Vbeta primers were used for the PCR. Profiling relied on immunoSEQ multiplex PCR, and the TCRdb table lists in-frame clones only, not all of them. The table records some 150,000 clones, more than 80% of them present only once. Study-level findings and limits: What a later analysis reportedly showed was that an Asian-associated ancestry cluster had fewer N-insertions than the roughly 670-donor mean.

Though probably carrying unrecorded immune exposures, donors were nominally healthy at sampling. In regard to this clone: What it binds is unknown.

The source is a woman younger than 45 in good health and CMV-seropositive. Sequencing was carried out using PBMCs.

The CDR3, as DNA: TGTGCAAGTCGCTTAGCCAGTCAGGACAAACGGCCAAAGGAGACCCAGTACTTC. Translated, it gives CASRLASQDKRPKETQYF. This chain links TRBV12-2 with TRBJ2-5; the table's D call of TRBD1 was not tested on the DNA. TRBV12-2 is a pseudogene. The CDR3 loop spans 18 amino acids.